A selection of T cell receptor beta chains follows, all from one sample in a study of cytomegalovirus exposure and HLA in healthy donors. Libraries were prepared by immunoSEQ multiplex PCR; TCRdb keeps only in-frame clonotypes and omits some of them. Among tens of thousands of clones listed, approximately 93% were seen once. The specimen was PBMCs. These receptors came from a man between 18 and 35 years old in good health and CMV-seronegative. Each CDR3 is given with its conserved first and last residue. The D gene is left open where the match is weak. Rows give clone size only sometimes, using once, few, many, or a class for an expanded clone.

j_call v_call clone_size d_call cdr3_nt cdr3_aa
TRBJ2-1 TRBV7-2 . . TGTGCCAGCAGCTTAGGGGGGAGCGGGCAGTACAATGAGCAGTTCTTC CASSLGGSGQYNEQFF
TRBJ2-7 TRBV30 . TRBD1 TGTGCCTGGAGTCATATCCCGGGACAGTGGCTCTTC CAWSHIPGQWLF
TRBJ1-4 TRBV11-2 . . TGTGCCAGCAGCAAATCTTCTCAGGGGCTGGATAATGAAAAACTGTTTTTT CASSKSSQGLDNEKLFF
TRBJ1-2 TRBV27 . . TGTGCCAGCCGGCAGTGGGGGGAGGGTTGGTATGGCTACACCTTC CASRQWGEGWYGYTF
TRBJ2-7 TRBV28 . . TGTGCCAGCAGTTTATATCAGGGTCAGTACTTC CASSLYQGQYF
TRBJ2-5 TRBV29-1 . TRBD1 TGCAGCGTTGAAGTCAGGGGGCGGTGGGGAGAGACCCAGTACTTC CSVEVRGRWGETQYF
TRBJ1-6 TRBV19 . TRBD1 TGTGCCAGCGCTCCATACGACAGGGGATTTTCACCCCTCCACTTT CASAPYDRGFSPLHF
TRBJ2-7 TRBV7-9 . . TGTGCCAGCAGCTTGGAACAGGGTTTCGCGCCCTACGAGCAGTACTTC CASSLEQGFAPYEQYF
TRBJ1-5 TRBV30 . . TGTGCCTGGAGTGGACAGGTTTCACATCAGCCCCAGCATTTT CAWSGQVSHQPQHF
TRBJ2-7 TRBV6-5 . TRBD1 TGTGCCAGCAGCAGACAGGGGATCTACGAGCAGTACTTC CASSRQGIYEQYF
TRBJ2-1 TRBV4-2 once . TGTGCCAGCAGCCAAGATACGGGCAATGAGCAGTTCTTC CASSQDTGNEQFF
TRBJ1-4 TRBV6-5 . TRBD1 TGTGCCAGCAGCGCATTGGGACAGTTAAATGAAAAACTGTTTTTT CASSALGQLNEKLFF
TRBJ2-1 TRBV14 . . TGTGCCAGCAGCCAAGAAAGAGGGAATGAGCAGTTCTTC CASSQERGNEQFF
TRBJ1-1 TRBV20-1 . . TGCAGTGCTGGGGGCGAGACTGAAGCTTTCTTT CSAGGETEAFF
TRBJ2-2 TRBV7-2 . TRBD1 TGTGCCAGCAGCTTGGTGGCTGGACAGGGTTATACCGGGGAGCTGTTTTTT CASSLVAGQGYTGELFF
TRBJ2-7 TRBV4-2 . . TGTGCCAGCAGCCAAGATTTACAGCTTGAGCAGTACTTC CASSQDLQLEQYF
TRBJ1-2 TRBV5-6 . . TGTGCCAGCAGGTCACAGCTTAACTATGGCTACACCTTC CASRSQLNYGYTF
TRBJ2-1 TRBV7-6 . TRBD2 TGTGCCAGCAGCTTACGATTCAGGACTAGCGGGAGAGATAGGTCCTACAATGAGCAGTTCTTC CASSLRFRTSGRDRSYNEQFF
TRBJ1-1 TRBV5-1 . . TGCGCCAGCACAACTACTACCAGGGGGAACACTGAAGCTTTCTTT CASTTTTRGNTEAFF
TRBJ1-2 TRBV7-9 . . TGTGCCAGCAGCTTCACACAGCCCTATTTTCGTGGCTACACCTTC CASSFTQPYFRGYTF
TRBJ1-2 TRBV7-9 . TRBD1 TGTGCCAGCAGCTTCTTCGGACAGGGGGGCCCCCTCTATGGCTACACCTTC CASSFFGQGGPLYGYTF
TRBJ2-1 TRBV19 . TRBD2 TGTGCCAGTACCGCGGGACTAGCGGGGGTCTACAATGAGCAGTTCTTC CASTAGLAGVYNEQFF
TRBJ2-7 TRBV19 . TRBD1 TGTGCCACCCGGGACAGAGCCTACTACGAGCAGTACTTC CATRDRAYYEQYF
TRBJ2-7 TRBV27 . . TGTGCCAGCACCGGAGGGCCGGGCGCCTACGAGCAGTACTTC CASTGGPGAYEQYF
TRBJ1-1 TRBV7-9 . TRBD1 TGTGCCAGCAGCTCAGGACAGGGGGCCTGGAACACTGAAGCTTTCTTT CASSSGQGAWNTEAFF
TRBJ2-1 TRBV15 . . TGTGCCACCAGCAGAGGAAGTTCAGTCAATGAGCAGTTCTTC CATSRGSSVNEQFF
TRBJ2-7 TRBV13 . TRBD1 TGTGCCAGCAGCTTAGGGCCGGGACAGGGGCATTACGAGCAGTACTTC CASSLGPGQGHYEQYF
TRBJ2-1 TRBV5-1 . TRBD2 TGCGCCAGCAGGCCCCTTAGCGGGAGGGCTTACAATGAGCAGTTCTTC CASRPLSGRAYNEQFF
TRBJ2-1 TRBV29-1 . TRBD1 TGCAGCGCCCGGGACAGGGGCAATGAGCAGTTCTTC CSARDRGNEQFF
TRBJ2-7 TRBV14 . . TGTGCCAGCAGCCAAGGGCTAGCGTACGAGCAGTACTTC CASSQGLAYEQYF